This is a list of T cell receptor beta chains from one sample in a study of vaccination effects on CD4 cells after COVID-19. Only in-frame clones appear in the TCRdb table, and some are missing; sequencing was by immunoSEQ multiplex PCR. This sample has 20,000 to 30,000 clones; roughly 72% occur once, and the top ten carry less than 20%. These receptors lack a known antigen. The sample consisted of CD4+ T cells from PBMCs cultured with SARS-CoV-2 spike peptides, taken before COVID-19 vaccination. Source of these receptors: a human donor who had a prior SARS-CoV-2 infection. Both conserved end residues are part of each CDR3. Fields, in order: D gene, J gene, clone size, V gene, CDR3 protein, CDR3 DNA. D genes are given only for firm matches. The size entry is marked missing in some rows and otherwise reads once, few, many or a size class.

>NA|TRBJ1-5|medium-sized|TRBV7-2
CASSYERAQPQHF
TGTGCCAGCAGTTACGAAAGGGCTCAGCCCCAGCATTTT
>TRBD2|TRBJ2-2|NA|TRBV7-6
CASSRLALNTGELFF
TGTGCCAGCAGCAGACTAGCTTTGAACACCGGGGAGCTGTTTTTT
>TRBD1|TRBJ2-1|NA|TRBV5-1
CASGQDSSYNEQFF
TGCGCCAGCGGACAGGATAGCTCCTACAATGAGCAGTTCTTC
>TRBD2|TRBJ2-1|few|TRBV7-9
CASSQGLAFSYNEQFF
TGTGCCAGCAGCCAAGGACTAGCGTTTTCCTACAATGAGCAGTTCTTC
>TRBD1|TRBJ2-5|NA|TRBV9
CASSGGTGEETQYF
TGTGCCAGCAGCGGAGGGACAGGAGAAGAGACCCAGTACTTC
>NA|TRBJ2-1|few|TRBV19
CASTPLDSSYNEQFF
TGTGCCAGTACCCCCTTAGATAGCTCCTACAATGAGCAGTTCTTC
>TRBD2|TRBJ2-3|NA|TRBV2
CASKRRGGTDTQYF
TGTGCCAGCAAGAGGCGGGGGGGCACAGATACGCAGTATTTT
>NA|TRBJ1-3|few|TRBV14
CASSHKNTIYF
TGTGCCAGCAGCCACAAAAACACCATATATTTT
>NA|TRBJ1-2|few|TRBV5-1
CASSLGGHPNYGYTF
TGCGCCAGCAGCTTGGGGGGACACCCTAACTATGGCTACACCTTC
>TRBD1|TRBJ2-5|NA|TRBV6-5
CASRPGQGESETQYF
TGTGCCAGCAGGCCAGGACAGGGAGAATCAGAGACCCAGTACTTC
>NA|TRBJ1-2|NA|TRBV19
CASSLRARAGGYTF
TGTGCCAGTAGTCTCCGGGCCCGGGCAGGGGGCTACACCTTC
>NA|TRBJ1-6|few|TRBV6-6
CASSYTGTNSPLHF
TGTGCCAGCAGTTACACGGGGACAAATTCACCCCTCCACTTT
>NA|TRBJ2-7|NA|TRBV29-1
CSVSSRYEQYF
TGCAGCGTGTCGAGTCGCTACGAGCAGTACTTC
>NA|TRBJ1-5|few|TRBV25-1
CASSEYPGQPQHF
TGTGCCAGCAGTGAATACCCAGGGCAGCCCCAGCATTTT
>NA|TRBJ1-2|NA|TRBV19
CASSTGTDTTYALSGYTF
TGTGCCAGTAGTACCGGGACGGACACCACCTACGCTCTCAGTGGCTACACCTTC
>NA|TRBJ1-2|once|TRBV7-2
CASSLLSPPNYGYTF
TGTGCCAGCAGCTTACTCAGCCCCCCGAACTATGGCTACACCTTC
>TRBD2|TRBJ2-5|few|TRBV30
CAWSVHGGIRETQYF
TGTGCCTGGAGTGTACACGGGGGGATAAGGGAGACCCAGTACTTC
>TRBD1|TRBJ2-5|once|TRBV5-1
CASSGTAQETQYF
TGCGCCAGCAGTGGGACAGCCCAAGAGACCCAGTACTTC
>TRBD1|TRBJ2-7|few|TRBV7-9
CASSTNRGPHEQYF
TGTGCCAGCAGCACGAACAGGGGGCCCCACGAGCAGTACTTC
>NA|TRBJ2-7|few|TRBV27
CASSLQGPARNEQYF
TGTGCCAGCAGTTTACAGGGTCCCGCTAGGAACGAGCAGTACTTC
>TRBD1|TRBJ1-4|NA|TRBV5-8
CASSTLRTGGAEKLFF
TGTGCCAGCAGCACCTTACGGACAGGGGGCGCGGAGAAACTGTTTTTT